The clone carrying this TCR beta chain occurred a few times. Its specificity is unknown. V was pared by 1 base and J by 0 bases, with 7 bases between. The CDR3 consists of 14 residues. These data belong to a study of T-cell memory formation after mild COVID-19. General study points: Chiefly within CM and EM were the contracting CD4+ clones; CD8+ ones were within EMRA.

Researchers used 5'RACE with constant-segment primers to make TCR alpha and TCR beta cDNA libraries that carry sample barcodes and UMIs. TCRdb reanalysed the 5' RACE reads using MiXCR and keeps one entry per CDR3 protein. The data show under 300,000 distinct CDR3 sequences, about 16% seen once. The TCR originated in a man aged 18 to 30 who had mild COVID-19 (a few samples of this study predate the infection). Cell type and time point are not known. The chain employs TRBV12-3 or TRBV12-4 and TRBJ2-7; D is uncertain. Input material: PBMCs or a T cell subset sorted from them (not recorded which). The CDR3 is CASSLEAGSYEQYF. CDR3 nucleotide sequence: TGTGCCAGCAGTTTAGAGGCCGGCTCCTACGAGCAGTACTTC.